The present T cell receptor beta chain was sequenced within a study of cytomegalovirus exposure and HLA in healthy donors. Study background: The roughly 130 validation repertoires used the same platform as the approximately 700 first-cohort repertoires (as reported by a later analysis). Findings and caveats of the study: 150 to 200 TCR beta chains were listed as cytomegalovirus-associated.

Turning to this clone: Antigen: not known.

TCRdb keeps only in-frame clones here, not all; method: immunoSEQ multiplex PCR. The sample consists of about 190,000 clones, more than 65% of them appearing once. The donors were part of the validation cohort of some 120 subjects. That cohort was separate from the first cohort, which comprised under 750 subjects. This receptor was identified in a young woman in good health and CMV-seropositive. What was sequenced was PBMCs.

The CDR3 reads CASSTGSPGGYTF. CDR3 coding DNA: TGTGCCAGCAGCACGGGGAGTCCTGGGGGCTACACCTTC. This rearrangement joins TRBV7-8 to TRBJ1-2; D is ambiguous. The ends were cut back, 5 bases at V and 8 bases at J, with 15 bases in the middle. This CDR3 contains 13 residues. Germline CDR1 SGHVS, CDR2 FQNEAQ.